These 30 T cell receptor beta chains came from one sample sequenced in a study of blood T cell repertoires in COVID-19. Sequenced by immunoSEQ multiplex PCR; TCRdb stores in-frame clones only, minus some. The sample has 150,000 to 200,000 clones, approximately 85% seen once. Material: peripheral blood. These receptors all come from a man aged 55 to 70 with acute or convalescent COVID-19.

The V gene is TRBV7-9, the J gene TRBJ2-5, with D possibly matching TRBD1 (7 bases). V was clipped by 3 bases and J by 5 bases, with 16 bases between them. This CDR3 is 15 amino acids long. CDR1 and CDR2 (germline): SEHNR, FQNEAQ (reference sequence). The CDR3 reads CASSFGAGGSETQYF. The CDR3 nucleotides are TGTGCCAGCAGCTTTGGGGCAGGGGGGTCGGAGACCCAGTACTTC.

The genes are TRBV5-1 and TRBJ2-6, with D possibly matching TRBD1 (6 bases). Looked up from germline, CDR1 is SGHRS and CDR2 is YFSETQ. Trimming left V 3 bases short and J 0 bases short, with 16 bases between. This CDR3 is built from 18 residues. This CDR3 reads CASSSDRGGLSGANVLTF. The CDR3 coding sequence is TGCGCCAGCAGCTCGGACAGAGGTGGGCTCTCTGGGGCCAACGTCCTGACTTTC.

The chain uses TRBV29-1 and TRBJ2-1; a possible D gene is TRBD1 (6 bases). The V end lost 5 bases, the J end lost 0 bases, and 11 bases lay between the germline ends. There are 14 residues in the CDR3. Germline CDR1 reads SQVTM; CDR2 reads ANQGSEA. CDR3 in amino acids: CSVRQASSYNEQFF. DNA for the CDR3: TGCAGCGTTCGACAGGCCAGCTCCTACAATGAGCAGTTCTTC.

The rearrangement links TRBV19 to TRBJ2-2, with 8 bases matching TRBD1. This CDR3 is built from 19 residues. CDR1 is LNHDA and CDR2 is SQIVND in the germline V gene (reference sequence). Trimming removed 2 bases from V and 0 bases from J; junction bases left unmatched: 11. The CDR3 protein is CASSIREGDRNPNTGELFF. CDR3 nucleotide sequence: TGTGCCAGTAGTATAAGAGAGGGGGACAGGAACCCGAACACCGGGGAGCTGTTTTTT.

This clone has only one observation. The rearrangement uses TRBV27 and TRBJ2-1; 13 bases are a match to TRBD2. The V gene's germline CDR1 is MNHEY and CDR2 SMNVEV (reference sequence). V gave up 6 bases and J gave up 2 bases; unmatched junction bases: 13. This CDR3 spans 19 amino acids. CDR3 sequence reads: CASSQAAGTSGNAYNEQFF. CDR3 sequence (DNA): TGTGCCAGCAGCCAAGCCGCCGGGACTAGCGGGAACGCCTACAATGAGCAGTTCTTC.

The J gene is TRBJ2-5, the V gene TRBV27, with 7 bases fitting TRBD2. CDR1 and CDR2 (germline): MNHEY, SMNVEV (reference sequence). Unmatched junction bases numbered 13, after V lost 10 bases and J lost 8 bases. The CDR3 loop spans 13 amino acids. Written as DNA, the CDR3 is TGTGCCACCAGGACTAGGGATAAGAGAACCCAGTACTTC. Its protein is CATRTRDKRTQYF.

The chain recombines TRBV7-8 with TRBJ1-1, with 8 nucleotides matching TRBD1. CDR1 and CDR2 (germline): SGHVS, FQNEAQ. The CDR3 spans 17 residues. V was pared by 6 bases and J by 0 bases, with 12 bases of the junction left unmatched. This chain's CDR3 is CASSIGQGTFLNTEAFF. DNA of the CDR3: TGTGCCAGCAGTATAGGACAGGGAACCTTCTTGAACACTGAAGCTTTCTTT.

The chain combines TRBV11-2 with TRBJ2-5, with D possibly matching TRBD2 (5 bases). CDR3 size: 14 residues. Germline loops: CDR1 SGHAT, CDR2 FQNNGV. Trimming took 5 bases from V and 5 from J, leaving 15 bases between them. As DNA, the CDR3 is TGTGCCAGCAGCCCATCCGGGGTACGCGAGACCCAGTACTTC. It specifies CASSPSGVRETQYF.

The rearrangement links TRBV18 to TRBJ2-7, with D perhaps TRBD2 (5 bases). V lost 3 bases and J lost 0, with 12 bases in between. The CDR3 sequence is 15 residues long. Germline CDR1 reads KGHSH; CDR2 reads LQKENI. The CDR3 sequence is CASSPGAGSSYEQYF. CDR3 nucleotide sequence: TGTGCCAGCTCACCGGGAGCAGGCAGCTCCTACGAGCAGTACTTC.

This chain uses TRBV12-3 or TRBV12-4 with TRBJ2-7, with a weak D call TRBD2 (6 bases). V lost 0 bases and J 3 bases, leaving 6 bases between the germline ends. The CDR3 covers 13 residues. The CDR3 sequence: CASSLAGGYEQYF. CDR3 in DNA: TGTGCCAGCAGTTTAGCGGGGGGCTACGAGCAGTACTTC.

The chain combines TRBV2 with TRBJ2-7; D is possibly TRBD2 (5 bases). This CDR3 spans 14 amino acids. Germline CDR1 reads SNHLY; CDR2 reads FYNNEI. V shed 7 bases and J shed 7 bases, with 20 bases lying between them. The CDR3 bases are TGTGCCAGCAAAGAGGGCCAACCCAAAGGGGAGCAGTACTTC. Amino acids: CASKEGQPKGEQYF.

CDR3 loop: CASSLVPYNEQFF. CDR3 nucleotides: TGTGCCAGCAGCTTAGTCCCTTACAATGAGCAGTTCTTC. The rearrangement uses TRBV7-9 and TRBJ2-1, with no clear D. The CDR3 extends over 13 amino acids. Germline CDR1 reads SEHNR; CDR2 reads FQNEAQ (reference sequence). Trimming took off 1 base at V and 4 bases at J, with 5 bases between the two ends. Using reference TRBV7-9 and TRBJ2-1 for the parts outside the CDR3, the full variable domain is DTGVSQNPRHKITKRGQNVTFRCDPISEHNRLYWYRQTLGQGPEFLTYFQNEAQLEKSRLLSDRFSAERPKGSFSTLEIQRTEQGDSAMYLCASSLVPYNEQFFGPGTRLTVL.

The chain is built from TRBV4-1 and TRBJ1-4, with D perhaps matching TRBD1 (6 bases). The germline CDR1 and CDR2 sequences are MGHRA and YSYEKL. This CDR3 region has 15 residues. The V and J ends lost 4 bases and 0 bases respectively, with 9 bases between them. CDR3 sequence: CASSLSGATNEKLFF. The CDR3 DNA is TGCGCCAGCAGCCTCTCAGGGGCAACTAATGAAAAACTGTTTTTT.

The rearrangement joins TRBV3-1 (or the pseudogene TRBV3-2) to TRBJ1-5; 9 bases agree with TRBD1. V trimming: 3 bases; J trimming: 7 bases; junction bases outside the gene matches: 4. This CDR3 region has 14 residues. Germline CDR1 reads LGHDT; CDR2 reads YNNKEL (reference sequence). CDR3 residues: CASSQTGGRQPQHF. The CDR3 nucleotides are TGTGCCAGCAGCCAGACAGGGGGAAGGCAGCCCCAGCATTTT.

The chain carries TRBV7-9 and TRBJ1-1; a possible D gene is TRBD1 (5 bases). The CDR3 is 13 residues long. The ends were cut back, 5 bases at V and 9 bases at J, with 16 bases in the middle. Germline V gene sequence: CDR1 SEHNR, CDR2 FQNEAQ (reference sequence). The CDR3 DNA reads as TGTGCCAGCAGCGCCTCCGGGGGTTTCAAAGCTTTCTTT. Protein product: CASSASGGFKAFF.

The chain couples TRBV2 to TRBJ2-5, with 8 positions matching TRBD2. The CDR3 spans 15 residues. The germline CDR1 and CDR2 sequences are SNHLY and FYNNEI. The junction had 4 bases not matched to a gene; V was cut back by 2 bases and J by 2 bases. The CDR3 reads CASSEQGTRQETQYF. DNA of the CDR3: TGTGCCAGCAGTGAACAGGGGACTAGACAAGAGACCCAGTACTTC.

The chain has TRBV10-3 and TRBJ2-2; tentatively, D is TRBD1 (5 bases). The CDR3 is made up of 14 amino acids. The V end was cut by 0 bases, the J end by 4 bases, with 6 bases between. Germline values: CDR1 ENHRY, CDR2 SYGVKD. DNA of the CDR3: TGTGCCATCAGTGAGTCAGGGGCCACCGGGGAGCTGTTTTTT. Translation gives CAISESGATGELFF.

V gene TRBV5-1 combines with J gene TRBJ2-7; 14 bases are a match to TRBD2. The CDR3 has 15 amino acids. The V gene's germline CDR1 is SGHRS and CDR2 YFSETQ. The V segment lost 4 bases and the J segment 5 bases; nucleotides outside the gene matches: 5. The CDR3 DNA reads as TGCGCCAGCAGCCTAGGACTAGCGGGAGGAAACGAGCAGTACTTC. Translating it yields CASSLGLAGGNEQYF.

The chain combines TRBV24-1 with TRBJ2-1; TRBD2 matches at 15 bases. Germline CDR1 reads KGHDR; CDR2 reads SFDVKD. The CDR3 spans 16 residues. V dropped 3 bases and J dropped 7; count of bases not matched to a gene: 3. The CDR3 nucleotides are TGTGCCACCAGTGATGTTGGACTAGCGGGAGGGAATGAGCAGTTCTTC. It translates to CATSDVGLAGGNEQFF.

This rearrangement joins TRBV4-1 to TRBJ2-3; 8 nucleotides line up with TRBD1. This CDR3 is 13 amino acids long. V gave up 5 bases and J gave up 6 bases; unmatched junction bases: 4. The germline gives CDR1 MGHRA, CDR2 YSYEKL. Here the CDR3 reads CASSDNRGDTQYF. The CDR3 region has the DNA TGCGCCAGCAGCGACAACAGGGGGGATACGCAGTATTTT.

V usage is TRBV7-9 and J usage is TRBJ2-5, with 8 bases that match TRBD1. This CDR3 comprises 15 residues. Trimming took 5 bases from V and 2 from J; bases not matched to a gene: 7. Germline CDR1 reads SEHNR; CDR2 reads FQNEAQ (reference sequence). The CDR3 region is CASSPIGQGQETQYF. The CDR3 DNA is TGTGCCAGCAGCCCAATTGGACAGGGTCAAGAGACCCAGTACTTC.

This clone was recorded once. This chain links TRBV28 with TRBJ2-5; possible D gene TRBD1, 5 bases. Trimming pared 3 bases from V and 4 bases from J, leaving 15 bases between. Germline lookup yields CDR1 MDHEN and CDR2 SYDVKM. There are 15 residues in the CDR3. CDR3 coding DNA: TGTGCCAGCAGTTTCACAGGCATCCAATCAGAGACCCAGTACTTC. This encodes CASSFTGIQSETQYF.

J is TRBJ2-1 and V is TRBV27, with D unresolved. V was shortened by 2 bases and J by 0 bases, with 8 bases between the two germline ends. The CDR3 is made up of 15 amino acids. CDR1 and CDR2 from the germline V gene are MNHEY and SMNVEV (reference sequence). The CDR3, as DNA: TGTGCCAGCAGTTTAACACCGGGCTCCTACAATGAGCAGTTCTTC. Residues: CASSLTPGSYNEQFF.

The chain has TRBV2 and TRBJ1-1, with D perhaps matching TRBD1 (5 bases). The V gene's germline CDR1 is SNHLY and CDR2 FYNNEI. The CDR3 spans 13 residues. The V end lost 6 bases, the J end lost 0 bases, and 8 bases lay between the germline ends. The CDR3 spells CASSRQLNTEAFF. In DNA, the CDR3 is TGTGCCAGCAGCCGACAGCTGAACACTGAAGCTTTCTTT.

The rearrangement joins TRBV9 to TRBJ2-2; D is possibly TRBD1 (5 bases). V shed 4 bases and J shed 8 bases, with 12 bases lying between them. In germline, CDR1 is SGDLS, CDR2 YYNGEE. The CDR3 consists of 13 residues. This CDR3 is CASSYRSLGELFF. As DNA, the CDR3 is TGTGCCAGCAGCTACAGGAGTTTAGGGGAGCTGTTTTTT.

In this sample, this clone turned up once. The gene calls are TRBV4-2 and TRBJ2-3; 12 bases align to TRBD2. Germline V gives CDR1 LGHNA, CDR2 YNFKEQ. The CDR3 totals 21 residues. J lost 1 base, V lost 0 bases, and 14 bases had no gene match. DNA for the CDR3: TGTGCCAGCAGCCAAGATTTGACTAGCGGGAGAGTCCCATCTGGCACAGATACGCAGTATTTT. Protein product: CASSQDLTSGRVPSGTDTQYF.

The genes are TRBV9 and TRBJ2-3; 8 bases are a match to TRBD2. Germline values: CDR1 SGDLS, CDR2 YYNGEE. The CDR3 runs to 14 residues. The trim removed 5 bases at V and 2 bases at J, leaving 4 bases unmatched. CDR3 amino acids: CASSLAGFTDTQYF. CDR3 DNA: TGTGCCAGCAGTTTAGCGGGGTTCACAGATACGCAGTATTTT.

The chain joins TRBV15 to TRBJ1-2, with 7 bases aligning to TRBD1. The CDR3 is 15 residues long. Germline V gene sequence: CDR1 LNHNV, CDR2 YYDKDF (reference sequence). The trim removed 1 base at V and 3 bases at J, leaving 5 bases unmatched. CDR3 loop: CATSRGQGIDYGYTF. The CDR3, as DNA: TGTGCCACCAGCAGAGGACAGGGCATCGACTATGGCTACACCTTC.

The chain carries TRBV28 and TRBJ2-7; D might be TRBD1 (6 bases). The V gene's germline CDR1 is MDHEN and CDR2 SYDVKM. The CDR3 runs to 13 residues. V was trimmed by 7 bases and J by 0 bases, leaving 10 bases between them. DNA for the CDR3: TGTGCCAGCACGGACAGTAGCTCCTACGAGCAGTACTTC. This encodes CASTDSSSYEQYF.

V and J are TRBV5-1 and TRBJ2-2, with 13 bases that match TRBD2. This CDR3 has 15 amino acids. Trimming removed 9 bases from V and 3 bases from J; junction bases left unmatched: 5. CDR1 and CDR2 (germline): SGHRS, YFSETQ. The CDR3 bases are TGCGCCACCTCCGGACTAGCGGGAGACACCGGGGAGCTGTTTTTT. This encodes CATSGLAGDTGELFF.